The rows below give T cell receptor beta chains drawn from one sample of a study of CD8 T cells in Susac syndrome. TCRdb passed the immunoSEQ multiplex PCR reads through MiXCR, listing each CDR3 protein once. The sample records 200,000 to 300,000 distinct CDR3 sequences, 90% to 97% being singletons. The sample taken for sequencing was CD4+ T cells from PBMCs. These receptors were obtained from a human donor with Susac syndrome. Each CDR3 is given with its conserved first and last residue. The D gene is left open where the match is weak.

13 TRBD2 TRBJ2-1 TRBV20-1 CSARDRLAGEQFF TGCAGTGCTAGAGATAGGCTAGCGGGTGAGCAGTTCTTC
15 TRBD2 TRBJ2-1 TRBV5-4 CASSLTLAGYNEQFF TGTGCCAGCAGCTTGACCCTAGCGGGGTACAATGAGCAGTTCTTC
16 - TRBJ2-7 TRBV10-3 CAIRTGDGLTNYEQYF TGTGCCATCAGGACAGGAGACGGCCTCACAAACTACGAGCAGTACTTC
15 TRBD1 TRBJ2-1 TRBV20-1 CSAPNRGHSYNEQFF TGCAGTGCTCCGAACAGGGGGCACTCCTACAATGAGCAGTTCTTC
16 - TRBJ2-1 TRBV5-6 CASTRRGLAGYNEQFF TGTGCCAGCACTCGAAGGGGGCTAGCGGGCTACAATGAGCAGTTCTTC
17 TRBD1 TRBJ2-3 TRBV3-1 CASSQGGETGSTDTQYF TGTGCCAGCAGCCAAGGAGGGGAGACAGGGAGCACAGATACGCAGTATTTT
15 - TRBJ2-3 TRBV5-1 CASSLGSGRTDTQYF TGCGCCAGCAGCTTGGGTTCAGGTCGCACAGATACGCAGTATTTT
16 TRBD2 TRBJ2-1 TRBV7-2 CASSGRSGSSYNEQFF TGTGCCAGCAGCGGACGCAGCGGGAGCTCCTACAATGAGCAGTTCTTC
15 TRBD2 TRBJ2-1 TRBV4-1 CASASRLAGGNEQFF TGCGCCAGTGCCTCCCGACTAGCGGGGGGGAATGAGCAGTTCTTC
11 - TRBJ2-3 TRBV20-1 CSAQEGDTQYF TGCAGTGCGCAAGAGGGGGATACGCAGTATTTT
16 - TRBJ2-1 TRBV9 CASSAGLSNSYNEQFF TGTGCCAGCAGCGCGGGACTTTCCAACTCCTACAATGAGCAGTTCTTC
14 - TRBJ2-4 TRBV29-1 CSVAKGIAKNIQYF TGCAGCGTGGCCAAGGGGATAGCCAAAAACATTCAGTACTTC
13 - TRBJ2-7 TRBV20-1 CSARDPTGYEQYF TGCAGTGCTAGAGATCCCACCGGCTACGAGCAGTACTTC